The present entry profiles one T cell receptor (beta chain) with its context. This clone was found a few times. Its cognate antigen has yet to be identified. Per-nucleotide qualities are absent, and no much larger clonotype sits a single base away. Healthy controls were roughly 20 blood donors whose buffy coats were used, with a median age of around 54 years (range about 20-75) and less than 70% female. On an AutoMACS, CD4+ and CD8+ cells were isolated via positive magnetic bead selection, and their purity was verified by flow cytometry. Peripheral blood mononuclear cells were obtained using density gradient separation with Ficoll-Paque PLUS. DNA from CD4-enriched, CD8-enriched or PBMC samples was extracted using Nucleospin Tissue or Tissue XS kits and then quantified on a Qubit 2.0 fluorometer. These data belong to a study of somatic mutations in cytotoxic T cells in rheumatoid arthritis (dated by TCRdb to between 2016 and 2019). The study in broad terms: A FACSAria II or Sony SH800 was used to flow-sort some V beta antibody-stained T-cell populations at nearly 100% purity, and TCRB sequencing was also done on sorted V beta1+ cells. In newly diagnosed rheumatoid arthritis without treatment, the study examined if expanded CD8+ T-cell clones harbor somatic mutations, relying on TCRB deep sequencing to characterize clonality. TCRB deep sequencing was performed for under 75 rheumatoid arthritis patients and approximately 20 healthy controls. Patients and controls did not essentially differ in median age, which was nearly identical between the groups.

The immunoSEQ assay was applied to genomic DNA for TCRB CDR3 sequencing. Regarding the original processing steps: Analyses were restricted to productive TCRB rearrangements. A clone was defined by a unique TCRB CDR3 sequence, and clonality was computed as a productive clonality index based on Shannon entropy. Repertoire overlap for a pair of samples was computed from each clone's template counts relative to total templates per sample. V-gene usage from TCRB sequencing and V-gene usage measured by flow cytometry were correlated (Spearman r of 0.61). TCRdb took this table from immuneACCESS and kept in-frame rearrangements with V and J called. Such tables lack part of the clones; where checked against another copy, unresolved V genes explain under half of the gap, and the rest is unexplained. V and J calls and clone size are copied from that table; D and trimming were computed from the DNA. This sample lists several thousand clones; 60% were detected once. The ten largest make up about 24% of the sample.

Overall study results and their limits: Rheumatoid arthritis patients and age-matched healthy controls did not significantly differ in CD8+ T-cell clonality. It was unknown which antigens the expanded CD8+ clones targeted, and their absence from virus-specific databases did not exclude viral specificity. Several identical CD8+ TCRB sequences were found in both blood and synovial fluid, and in about an eighth of the roughly 60 patients the largest CD8+ clone exceeded 20% of CD8+ cells. CD8+ clonality increased with age in patients (Spearman r of about 0.45) but not in healthy controls. The slight TRBV07 underrepresentation in patients was not adjusted for multiple comparisons.

The CDR3 spans 12 residues, from the cysteine through the phenylalanine. Of all the DNA, just the CDR3 is kept, 36 bases in frame from base 1. V is pared back by 4 bases and J by 1 base, with 8 bases lying between the germline termini. From a lookup of the germline V gene (reference sequence), CDR1 and CDR2 are GTSNPN and SVGIG. This TCR was sampled from a woman aged 40 to 50 in good health. Source material: CD8+ T cells sorted from blood. The rearrangement joined TRBV30 to TRBJ2-7, with an unclear D gene assignment. The CDR3 sequence is CAWNTRSYEQYF. The nucleotide sequence is given as TGTGCCTGGAATACCAGGTCCTACGAGCAGTACTTC.